This is a list of T cell receptor beta chains from one sample in a study of blood T cells in healthy people across ages. TCRdb reprocessed the 5' RACE reads with MiXCR, giving one entry per CDR3 protein. Seen here are 780,000 or so distinct CDR3 sequences, around 25% observed once, and the top ten hold roughly 3.5%. These data were likewise used in another study, on T cells of mothers and their children.

The sample taken for sequencing was blood. These receptors were collected from a boy aged 5-17 years in good health. Each CDR3 is given without its conserved first and last residue.

V gene,J gene,CDR3 protein
TRBV6-5,NA,ASSSREGARSEQF
TRBV19,TRBJ1-1,ASSIMDTEAF
TRBV6-5,TRBJ2-5,ASSYLNRGETQY
TRBV25-1,TRBJ2-7,ASSGLGLADYEQY
TRBV5-1,TRBJ2-3,ASTSGGATDTQY
TRBV6-4,TRBJ2-3,ASSVGGRSTDTQY
TRBV29-1,TRBJ2-5,SAVAGAPETQY
TRBV5-1,TRBJ2-2,ASREGTSGTGELF
TRBV7-2,TRBJ2-1,TSSPPTDSYNEQF
TRBV6-5,TRBJ2-5,ASSYSPTGQETQY
TRBV6-6,TRBJ1-5,ASSSAAGQGNQPQH
TRBV27,NA,ASPSAGASYEQY
TRBV14,TRBJ1-5,ASSQGGQGRQPQH
TRBV28,TRBJ2-3,ASRPGGANGDTQY
TRBV5-1,TRBJ1-1,ASSLVQENTEAF
TRBV5-1,TRBJ2-7,ASSLAPEGEFEQY
TRBV29-1,TRBJ2-5,SVERQEFQETQY
TRBV27,TRBJ2-5,ASSRSSASGSSETQY
TRBV12-3/TRBV12-4,TRBJ2-5,ASSVTGANQETQY
TRBV28,TRBJ1-1,ASSWGRGSSEAF
TRBV7-2,TRBJ1-2,ASSSTRTGAGGYT
TRBV29-1,TRBJ2-7,SVESGGYEQY
TRBV9,TRBJ1-6,ANSRSASSYNSPLH
TRBV4-3,TRBJ2-7,ASSQDDSAAYEQY